The sequence of this T cell receptor (beta chain) was determined in a study of Graves' ophthalmopathy and Graves' hyperthyroidism. Clinicians made diagnoses from clinical symptoms, serum thyroxine, TRAb, thyroid ultrasound and orbital computed tomography. This clonotype was picked up many times. Germline CDR1 and CDR2: MNHEY and SVGAGI. This CDR3 region has 12 residues. The V end lost 6 bases, the J end lost 3 bases, and 6 bases lay between the germline ends. Investigators amplified TCR beta CDR3 regions from RNA transcripts. Second-round multiplex PCR followed a first-round RT-PCR using HTBI primers. Each CDR3 protein gets one entry after TCRdb re-called the multiplex PCR reads with MiXCR. The sample consists of around 1,000,000 distinct CDR3 sequences, less than 45% of them appearing once.

The TCR originated in an adult man with Graves' hyperthyroidism. This rearrangement joins TRBV6-5 to TRBJ1-5, with no clear D. The sequenced material came from peripheral blood or thyroid tissue (not recorded which). The CDR3, as DNA: TGTGCCAGCAGGGGAGTCAATCAGCCCCAGCATTTT. It yields the protein CASRGVNQPQHF.